This TCR beta chain was found in a study of regulatory T cells in long-lasting Graves disease. Germline CDR1 MNHNY, CDR2 SVGAGI (reference sequence). V was trimmed by 0 bases and J by 5 bases, leaving 13 bases between them. The CDR3 loop spans 15 amino acids. Findings and caveats of the study: Persistent disease showed a preference for TRBV28, TRBJ1-2 and TRBJ2-5. Persistent patients shared under 3,000 public clonotypes among themselves. Newly diagnosed patients shared fewer, at around 970.

Regarding time point: newly diagnosed GD, antithyroid drugs for less than 3 months. Extracted PBMC RNA gave rise to the TCR library. Peripheral blood, around 9.7 milliliters per patient, was collected in EDTA tubes. The authors built TCR beta libraries using iRepertoire HTBI primers and Arm-PCR of CDR3 regions. TCRdb re-analysed the multiplex PCR reads in MiXCR, keeping a single row per CDR3 protein. The sample shows a few hundred thousand distinct CDR3 sequences, around an eighth of them seen only once. In regard to this clonotype: Its antigen is unidentified.

The same sample was also used in a study of T cells in Graves' hyperthyroidism and ophthalmopathy. Per that paper: With the HTBI primer set, the TCR CDR3 went through a first round of RT-PCR.

This chain joins TRBV6-6 and TRBJ2-5; D gene uncertain. The sample consisted of peripheral blood mononuclear cells (PBMCs), taken at new diagnosis, from a patient treated with antithyroid drugs. The sequence was obtained from a man younger than 45 with Graves disease. Here the CDR3 DNA reads TGTGCCAGCAGTTACTCGTTCACGGGTTTTGAGACCCAGTACTTC. Protein sequence: CASSYSFTGFETQYF.